This T cell receptor beta chain derives from a study of T cell changes during pregnancy in multiple sclerosis. The assay was immunoSEQ multiplex PCR, and TCRdb's table has in-frame clones only and misses some. The table records some 66,000 clones, more than 85% of them present only once. Between the trimmed V and J ends, which lost 1 base and 5 bases, there was a span of 14 bases. Germline V lookup: CDR1 SGHDT, CDR2 YYEEEE. The CDR3 runs to 15 residues. Source: CD8+ T cells from peripheral blood mononuclear cells, taken before pregnancy. This TCR was recovered from a female donor with multiple sclerosis, enrolled in a pregnancy study. This chain connects TRBV5-6 to TRBJ2-3; D may be TRBD2 (6 bases). The CDR3: CASSLSGELIDTQYF. The CDR3 DNA sequence: TGTGCCAGCAGCTTGTCGGGGGAACTCATAGATACGCAGTATTTT.